The clone carrying this T cell receptor (beta chain) was counted only a few times. Per sample, no less than 6 micrograms of total RNA were extracted. This entry is derived from a study of blood T cells in healthy people across ages. V lost 5 bases to trimming and J lost 9 bases; unmatched junction nucleotides: 15. The CDR3 sequence is 17 residues long. The use of a sample-barcoded 5' primer and a J-beta primer mix characterized a second PCR of about 6 to 12 cycles. TCRdb ran MiXCR on the 5' RACE reads and lists one entry per CDR3 protein. The sample has 1.5 million or so distinct CDR3 sequences, approximately 39% seen once; the top ten hold approximately 4.1%.

The rearrangement joins TRBV12-3 or TRBV12-4 to TRBJ2-1; TRBD2 matches 11 bases. Specimen: blood. The sequence derives from a woman between 18 and 29 years old in good health. The CDR3 reads CASSPGVAGGHLGEQFF. The CDR3 DNA is TGTGCCAGCAGTCCAGGAGTAGCGGGAGGGCATCTCGGTGAGCAGTTCTTC.